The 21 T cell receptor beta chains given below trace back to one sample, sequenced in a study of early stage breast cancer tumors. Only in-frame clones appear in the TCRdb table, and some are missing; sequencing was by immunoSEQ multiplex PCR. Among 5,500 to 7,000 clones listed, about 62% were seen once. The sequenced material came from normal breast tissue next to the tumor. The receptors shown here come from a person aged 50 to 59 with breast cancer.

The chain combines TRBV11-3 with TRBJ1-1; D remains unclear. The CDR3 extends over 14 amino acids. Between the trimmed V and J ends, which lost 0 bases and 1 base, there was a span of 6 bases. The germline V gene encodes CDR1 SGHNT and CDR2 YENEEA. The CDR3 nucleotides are TGTGCCAGCAGCTTAGACGGGGAGAACACTGAAGCTTTCTTT. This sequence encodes CASSLDGENTEAFF.

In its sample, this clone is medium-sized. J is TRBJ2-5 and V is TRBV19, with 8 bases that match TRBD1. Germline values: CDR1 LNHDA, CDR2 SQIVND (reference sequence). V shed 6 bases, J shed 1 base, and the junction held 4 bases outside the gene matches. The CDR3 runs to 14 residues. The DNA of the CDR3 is TGTGCCAGTAGAACAGGGGGGTCCCAAGAGACCCAGTACTTC. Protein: CASRTGGSQETQYF.

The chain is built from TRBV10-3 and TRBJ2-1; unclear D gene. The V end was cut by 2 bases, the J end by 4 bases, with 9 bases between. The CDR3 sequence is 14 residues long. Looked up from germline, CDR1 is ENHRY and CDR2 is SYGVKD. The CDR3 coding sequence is TGTGCCATCAGTGAGAGCCCCTCATACAATGAGCAGTTCTTC. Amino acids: CAISESPSYNEQFF.

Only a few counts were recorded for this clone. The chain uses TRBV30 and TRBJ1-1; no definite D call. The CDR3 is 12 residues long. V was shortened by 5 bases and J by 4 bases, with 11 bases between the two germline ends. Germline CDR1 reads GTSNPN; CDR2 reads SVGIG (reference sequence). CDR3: CAWRRVGTEAFF. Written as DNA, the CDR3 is TGTGCCTGGCGAAGGGTGGGCACTGAAGCTTTCTTT. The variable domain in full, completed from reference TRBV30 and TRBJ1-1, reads SQTIHQWPATLVQPVGSPLSLECTVEGTSNPNLYWYRQAAGRGLQLLFYSVGIGQISSEVPQNLSASRPQDRQFILSSKKLLLSDSGFYLCAWRRVGTEAFFGQGTRLTVV.

The CDR3 reads CASKDFGYGYTF. CDR3 DNA sequence: TGTGCCAGTAAGGATTTTGGATATGGCTACACCTTC. J is TRBJ1-2 and V is TRBV19, with no clear D. The CDR3 runs to 12 residues. V shed 7 bases and J shed 5 bases, with 11 bases lying between them. The germline CDR1 and CDR2 sequences are LNHDA and SQIVND (reference sequence).

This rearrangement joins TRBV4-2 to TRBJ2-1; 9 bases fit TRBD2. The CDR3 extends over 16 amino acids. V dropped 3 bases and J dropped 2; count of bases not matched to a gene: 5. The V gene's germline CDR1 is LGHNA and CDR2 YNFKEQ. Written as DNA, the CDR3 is TGTGCCAGCAGCCAGGGAGCGGGAGGCCCCTACAATGAGCAGTTCTTC. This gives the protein CASSQGAGGPYNEQFF.

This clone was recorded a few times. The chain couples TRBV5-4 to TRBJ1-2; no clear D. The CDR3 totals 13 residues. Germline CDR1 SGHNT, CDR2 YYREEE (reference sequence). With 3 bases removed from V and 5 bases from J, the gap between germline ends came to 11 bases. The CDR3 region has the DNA TGTGCCAGCAGCTCGTCAGAATTGTATGGCTACACCTTC. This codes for CASSSSELYGYTF.

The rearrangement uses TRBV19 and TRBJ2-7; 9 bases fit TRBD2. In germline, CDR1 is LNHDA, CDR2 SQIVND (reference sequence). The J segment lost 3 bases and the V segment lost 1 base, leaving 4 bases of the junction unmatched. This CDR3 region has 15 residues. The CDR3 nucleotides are TGTGCCAGTAGTATAGGCGGTAGCGGGAGCTACGAGCAGTACTTC. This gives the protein CASSIGGSGSYEQYF.

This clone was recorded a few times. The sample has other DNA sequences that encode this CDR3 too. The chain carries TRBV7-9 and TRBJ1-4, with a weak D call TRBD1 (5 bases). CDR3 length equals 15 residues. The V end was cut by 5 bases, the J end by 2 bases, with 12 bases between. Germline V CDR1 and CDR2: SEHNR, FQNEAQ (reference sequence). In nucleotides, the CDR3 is TGTGCCAGCAGCCGGGACCGGGGCACTAATGAAAAACTGTTTTTT. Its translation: CASSRDRGTNEKLFF.

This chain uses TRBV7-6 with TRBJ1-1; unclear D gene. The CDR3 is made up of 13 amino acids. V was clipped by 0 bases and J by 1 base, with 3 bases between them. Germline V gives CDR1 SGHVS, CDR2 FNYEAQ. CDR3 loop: CASSLAGNTEAFF. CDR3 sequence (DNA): TGTGCCAGCAGCTTAGCCGGGAACACTGAAGCTTTCTTT. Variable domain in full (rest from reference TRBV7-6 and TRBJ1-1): GAGVSQSPRYKVTKRGQDVALRCDPISGHVSLYWYRQALGQGPEFLTYFNYEAQQDKSGLPNDRFSAERPEGSISTLTIQRTEQRDSAMYRCASSLAGNTEAFFGQGTRLTVV.

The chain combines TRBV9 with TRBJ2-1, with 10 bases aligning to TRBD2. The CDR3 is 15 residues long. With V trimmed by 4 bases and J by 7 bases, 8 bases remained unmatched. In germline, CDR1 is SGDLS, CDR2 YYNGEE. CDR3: CASSPLAGDVNEQFF. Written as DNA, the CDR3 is TGTGCCAGCAGCCCTCTAGCGGGAGATGTGAATGAGCAGTTCTTC.

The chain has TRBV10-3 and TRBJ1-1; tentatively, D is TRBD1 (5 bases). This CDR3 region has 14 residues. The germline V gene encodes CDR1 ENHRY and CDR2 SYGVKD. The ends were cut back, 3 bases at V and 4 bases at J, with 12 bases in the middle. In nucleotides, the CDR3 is TGTGCCATCAGTGATATAGGAGGGGCCACTGAAGCTTTCTTT. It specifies CAISDIGGATEAFF.

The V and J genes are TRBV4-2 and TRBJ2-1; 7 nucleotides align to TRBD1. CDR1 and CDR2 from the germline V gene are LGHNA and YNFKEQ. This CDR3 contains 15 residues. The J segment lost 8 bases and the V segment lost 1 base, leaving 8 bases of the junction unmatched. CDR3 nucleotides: TGTGCCAGCAGCCAAGGTGACGACAGGGCCCATGAGCAGTTCTTC. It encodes CASSQGDDRAHEQFF.

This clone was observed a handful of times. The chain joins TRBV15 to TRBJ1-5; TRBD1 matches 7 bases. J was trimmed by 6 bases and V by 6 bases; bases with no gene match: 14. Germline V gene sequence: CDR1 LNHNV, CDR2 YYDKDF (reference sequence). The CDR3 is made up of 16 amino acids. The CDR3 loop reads CATRGFTGTEGQPQHF. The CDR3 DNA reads TGTGCCACCAGGGGGTTTACCGGGACAGAGGGTCAGCCCCAGCATTTT.

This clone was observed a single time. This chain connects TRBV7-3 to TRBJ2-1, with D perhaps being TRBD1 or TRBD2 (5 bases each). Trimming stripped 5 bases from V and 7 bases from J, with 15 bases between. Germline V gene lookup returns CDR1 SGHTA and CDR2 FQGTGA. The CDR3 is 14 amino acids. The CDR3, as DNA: TGTGCCAGCAGCCCCGGGACCTCGGGAAATGAGCAGTTCTTC. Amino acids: CASSPGTSGNEQFF.

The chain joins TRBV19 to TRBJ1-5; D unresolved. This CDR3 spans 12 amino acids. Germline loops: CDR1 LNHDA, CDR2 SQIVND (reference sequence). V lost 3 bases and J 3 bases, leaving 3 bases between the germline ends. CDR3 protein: CASSISNQPQHF. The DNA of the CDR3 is TGTGCCAGTAGTATCTCCAATCAGCCCCAGCATTTT. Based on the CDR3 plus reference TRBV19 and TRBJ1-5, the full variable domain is DGGITQSPKYLFRKEGQNVTLSCEQNLNHDAMYWYRQDPGQGLRLIYYSQIVNDFQKGDIAEGYSVSREKKESFPLTVTSAQKNPTAFYLCASSISNQPQHFGDGTRLSIL.

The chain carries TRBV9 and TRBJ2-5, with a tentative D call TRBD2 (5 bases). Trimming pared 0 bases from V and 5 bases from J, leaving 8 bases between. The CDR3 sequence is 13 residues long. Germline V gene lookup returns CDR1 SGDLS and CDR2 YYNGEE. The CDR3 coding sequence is TGTGCCAGCAGCGTAGAGGACTGGGAGACCCAGTACTTC. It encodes CASSVEDWETQYF.

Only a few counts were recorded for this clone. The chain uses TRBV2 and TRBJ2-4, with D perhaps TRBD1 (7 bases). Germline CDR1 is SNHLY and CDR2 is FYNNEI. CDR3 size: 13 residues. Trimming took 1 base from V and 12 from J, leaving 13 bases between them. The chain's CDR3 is CASSEGRRGPQYF. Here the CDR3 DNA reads TGTGCCAGCAGTGAAGGTCGGAGGGGGCCTCAGTACTTC.

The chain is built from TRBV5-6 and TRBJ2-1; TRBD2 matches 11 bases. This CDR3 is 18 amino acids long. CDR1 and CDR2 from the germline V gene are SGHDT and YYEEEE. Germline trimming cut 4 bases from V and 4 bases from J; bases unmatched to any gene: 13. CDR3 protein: CASSPGLSGRAGYNEQFF. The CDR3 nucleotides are TGTGCCAGCAGCCCGGGGCTTAGCGGGAGGGCCGGGTACAATGAGCAGTTCTTC.

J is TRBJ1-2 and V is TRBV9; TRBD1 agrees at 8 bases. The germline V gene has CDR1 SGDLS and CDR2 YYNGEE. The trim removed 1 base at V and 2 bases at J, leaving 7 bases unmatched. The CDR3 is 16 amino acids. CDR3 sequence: CASSVRRTGNNYGYTF. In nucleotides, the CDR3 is TGTGCCAGCAGCGTAAGAAGGACAGGGAACAACTATGGCTACACCTTC. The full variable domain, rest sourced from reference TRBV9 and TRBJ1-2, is DSGVTQTPKHLITATGQRVTLRCSPRSGDLSVYWYQQSLDQGLQFLIQYYNGEERAKGNILERFSAQQFPDLHSELNLSSLELGDSALYFCASSVRRTGNNYGYTFGSGTRLTVV.

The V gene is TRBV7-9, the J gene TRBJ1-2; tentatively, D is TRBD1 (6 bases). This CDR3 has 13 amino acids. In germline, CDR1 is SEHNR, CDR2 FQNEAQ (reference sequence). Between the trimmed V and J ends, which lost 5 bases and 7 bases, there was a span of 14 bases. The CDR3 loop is CASSLGTSRGYTF. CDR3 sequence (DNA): TGTGCCAGCAGCCTCGGGACAAGTCGTGGCTACACCTTC.